This paragraph covers one TCR beta chain sequence. Its antigen remains unidentified. V lost 6 bases and J lost 4, with 14 bases in between. Per the germline V gene, CDR1 is SGHNT and CDR2 is YYREEE (reference sequence). This CDR3 region has 14 residues. TCRdb's copy holds only in-frame clones and misses some; the assay was immunoSEQ multiplex PCR. The sample has about 60,000 clones; around 94% are singletons. The record originates from a study of human versus mouse CDR3 diversity and MHC coevolution. Study-wide results and limits: Clonal inequality was lowest in most of the three human donors. On average, humans showed more CDR3 deletions and insertions than mice.

The material sequenced was naive CD4+ T cells from blood. As for subset: CD45RO-negative CD62L-positive naive CD4 T cells. The chain is built from TRBV5-4 and TRBJ2-1, with D hard to call. The sequence was obtained from a person in their 60s in good health. CDR3 nucleotides: TGTGCCAGCACTAGTAACGGAGTGTACAATGAGCAGTTCTTC. Translation gives CASTSNGVYNEQFF. Complete variable domain (other parts from reference TRBV5-4 and TRBJ2-1): ETGVTQSPTHLIKTRGQQVTLRCSSQSGHNTVSWYQQALGQGPQFIFQYYREEENGRGNFPPRFSGLQFPNYSSELNVNALELDDSALYLCASTSNGVYNEQFFGPGTRLTVL.